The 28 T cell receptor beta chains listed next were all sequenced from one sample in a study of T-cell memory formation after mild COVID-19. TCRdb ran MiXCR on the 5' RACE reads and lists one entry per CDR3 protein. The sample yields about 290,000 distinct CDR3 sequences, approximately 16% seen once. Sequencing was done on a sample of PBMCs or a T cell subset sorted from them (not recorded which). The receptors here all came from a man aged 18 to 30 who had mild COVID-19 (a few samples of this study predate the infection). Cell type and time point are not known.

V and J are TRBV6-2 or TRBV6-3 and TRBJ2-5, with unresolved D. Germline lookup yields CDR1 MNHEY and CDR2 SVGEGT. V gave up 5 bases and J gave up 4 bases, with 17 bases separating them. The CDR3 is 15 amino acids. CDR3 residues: CASSDGPVSVETQYF. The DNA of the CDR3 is TGTGCCAGCAGTGACGGACCCGTGAGTGTAGAGACCCAGTACTTC.

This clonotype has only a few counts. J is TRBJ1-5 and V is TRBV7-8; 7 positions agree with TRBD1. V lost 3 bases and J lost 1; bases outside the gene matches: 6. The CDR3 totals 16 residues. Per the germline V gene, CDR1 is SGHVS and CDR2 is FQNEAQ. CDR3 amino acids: CASSFAGTASNQPQHF. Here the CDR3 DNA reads TGTGCCAGCAGCTTCGCCGGGACAGCAAGCAATCAGCCCCAGCATTTT.

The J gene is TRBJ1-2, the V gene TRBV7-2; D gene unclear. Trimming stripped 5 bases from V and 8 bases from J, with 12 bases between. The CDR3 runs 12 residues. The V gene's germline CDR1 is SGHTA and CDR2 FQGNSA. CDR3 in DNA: TGTGCCAGCAGCCACCCTACCCGGGGCTACACCTTC. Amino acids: CASSHPTRGYTF. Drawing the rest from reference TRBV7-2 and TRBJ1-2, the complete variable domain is GAGVSQSPSNKVTEKGKDVELRCDPISGHTALYWYRQSLGQGLEFLIYFQGNSAPDKSGLPSDRFSAERTGGSVSTLTIQRTQQEDSAVYLCASSHPTRGYTFGSGTRLTVV.

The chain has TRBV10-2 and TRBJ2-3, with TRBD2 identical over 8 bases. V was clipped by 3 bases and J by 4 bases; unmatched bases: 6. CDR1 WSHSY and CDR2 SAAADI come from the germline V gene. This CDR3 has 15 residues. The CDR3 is CASSDPGGAPDTQYF. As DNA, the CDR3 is TGCGCCAGCAGTGATCCGGGGGGGGCTCCAGATACGCAGTATTTT.

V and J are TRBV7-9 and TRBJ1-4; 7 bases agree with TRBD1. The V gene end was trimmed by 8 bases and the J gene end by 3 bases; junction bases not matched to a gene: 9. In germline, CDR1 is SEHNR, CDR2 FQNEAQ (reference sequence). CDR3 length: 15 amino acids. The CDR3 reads CASQVKGTANEKLFF. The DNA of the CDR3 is TGTGCCAGCCAGGTCAAAGGGACAGCTAATGAAAAACTGTTTTTT. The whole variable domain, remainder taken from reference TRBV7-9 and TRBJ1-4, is DTGVSQNPRHKITKRGQNVTFRCDPISEHNRLYWYRQTLGQGPEFLTYFQNEAQLEKSRLLSDRFSAERPKGSFSTLEIQRTEQGDSAMYLCASQVKGTANEKLFFGSGTQLSVL.

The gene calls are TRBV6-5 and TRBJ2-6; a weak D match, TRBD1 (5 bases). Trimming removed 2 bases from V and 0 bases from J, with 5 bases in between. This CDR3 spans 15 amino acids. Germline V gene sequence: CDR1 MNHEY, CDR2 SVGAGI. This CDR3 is CASSYDSSGANVLTF. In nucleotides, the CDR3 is TGTGCCAGCAGTTACGACAGCTCTGGGGCCAACGTCCTGACTTTC.

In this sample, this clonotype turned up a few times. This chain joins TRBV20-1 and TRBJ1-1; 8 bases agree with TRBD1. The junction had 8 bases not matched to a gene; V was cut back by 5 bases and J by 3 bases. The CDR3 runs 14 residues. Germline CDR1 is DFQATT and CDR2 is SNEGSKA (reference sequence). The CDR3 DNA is TGCAGTGCTCGCTGGACAGGGCGGGACACTGAAGCTTTCTTT. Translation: CSARWTGRDTEAFF.

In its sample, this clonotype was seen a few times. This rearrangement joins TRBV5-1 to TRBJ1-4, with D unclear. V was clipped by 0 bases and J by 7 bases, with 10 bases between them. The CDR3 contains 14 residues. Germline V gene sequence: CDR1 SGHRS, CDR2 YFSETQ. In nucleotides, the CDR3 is TGCGCCAGCAGCTTGGACCCAGGAATTGAAAAACTGTTTTTT. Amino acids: CASSLDPGIEKLFF.

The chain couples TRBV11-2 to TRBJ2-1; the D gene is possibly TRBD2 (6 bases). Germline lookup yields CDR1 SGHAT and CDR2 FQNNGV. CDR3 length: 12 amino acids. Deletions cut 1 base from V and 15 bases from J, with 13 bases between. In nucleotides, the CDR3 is TGTGCCAGCAGCTTAGCAGGGACTGAACTGTTCTTC. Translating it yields CASSLAGTELFF. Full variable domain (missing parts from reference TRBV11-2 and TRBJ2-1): EAGVAQSPRYKIIEKRQSVAFWCNPISGHATLYWYQQILGQGPKLLIQFQNNGVVDDSQLPKDRFSAERLKGVDSTLKIQPAKLEDSAVYLCASSLAGTELFFGPGTRLTVL.

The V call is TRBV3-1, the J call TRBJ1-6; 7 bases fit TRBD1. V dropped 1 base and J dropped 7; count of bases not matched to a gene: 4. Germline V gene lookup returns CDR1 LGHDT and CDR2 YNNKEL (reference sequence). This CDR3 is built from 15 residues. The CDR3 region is CASSQGGGYNSPLHF. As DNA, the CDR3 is TGTGCCAGCAGCCAAGGAGGGGGCTACAATTCACCCCTCCACTTT.

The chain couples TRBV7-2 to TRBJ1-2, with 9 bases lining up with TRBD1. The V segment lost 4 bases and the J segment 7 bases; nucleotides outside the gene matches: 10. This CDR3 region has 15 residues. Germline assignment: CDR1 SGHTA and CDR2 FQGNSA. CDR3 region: CASSSPGQGLTGYTF. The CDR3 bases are TGTGCCAGCAGCTCACCGGGACAGGGTTTAACTGGCTACACCTTC. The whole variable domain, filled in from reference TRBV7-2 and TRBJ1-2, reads GAGVSQSPSNKVTEKGKDVELRCDPISGHTALYWYRQSLGQGLEFLIYFQGNSAPDKSGLPSDRFSAERTGGSVSTLTIQRTQQEDSAVYLCASSSPGQGLTGYTFGSGTRLTVV.

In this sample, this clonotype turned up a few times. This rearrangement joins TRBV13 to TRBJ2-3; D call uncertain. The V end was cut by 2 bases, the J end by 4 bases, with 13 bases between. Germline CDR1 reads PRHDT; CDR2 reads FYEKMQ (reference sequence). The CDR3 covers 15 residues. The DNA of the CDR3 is TGTGCCAGCAGCTTACTCGGTCGAGGACCAGATACGCAGTATTTT. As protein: CASSLLGRGPDTQYF.

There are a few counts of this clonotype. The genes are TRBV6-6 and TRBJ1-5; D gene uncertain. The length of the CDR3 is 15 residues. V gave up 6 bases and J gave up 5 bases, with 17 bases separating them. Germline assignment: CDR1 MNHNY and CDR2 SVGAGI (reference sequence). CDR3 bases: TGTGCCAGCAGCCCCCCGGGATACAATTATCAGCCCCAGCATTTT. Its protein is CASSPPGYNYQPQHF.

This CDR3 is CASSLISSGGAWETQYF. The CDR3 coding sequence is TGTGCCAGCAGCTTAATCTCTAGCGGGGGGGCTTGGGAGACCCAGTACTTC. The genes are TRBV7-6 and TRBJ2-5; 12 bases match TRBD2. With 2 bases clipped from V and 5 bases from J, the junction kept 9 bases outside the gene matches. Germline loops: CDR1 SGHVS, CDR2 FNYEAQ. The CDR3 totals 17 residues.

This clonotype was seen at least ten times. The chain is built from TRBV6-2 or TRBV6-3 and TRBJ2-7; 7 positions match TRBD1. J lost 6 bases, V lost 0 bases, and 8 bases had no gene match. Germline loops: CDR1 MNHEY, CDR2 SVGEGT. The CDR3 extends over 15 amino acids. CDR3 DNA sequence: TGTGCCAGCAGTTACTCCCCTAAAGGGGGCATCGAGCAGTACGTC. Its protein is CASSYSPKGGIEQYV.

DNA of the CDR3: TGTGCCACCCGTAGCGGGGGCTCATCTTCCTACAATGAGCAGTTCTTC. Protein product: CATRSGGSSSYNEQFF. The J gene is TRBJ2-1, the V gene TRBV10-3; TRBD2 aligns across 9 bases. V shed 10 bases, J shed 1 base, and the junction held 11 bases outside the gene matches. The CDR3 has 16 amino acids. The V gene's germline CDR1 is ENHRY and CDR2 SYGVKD.

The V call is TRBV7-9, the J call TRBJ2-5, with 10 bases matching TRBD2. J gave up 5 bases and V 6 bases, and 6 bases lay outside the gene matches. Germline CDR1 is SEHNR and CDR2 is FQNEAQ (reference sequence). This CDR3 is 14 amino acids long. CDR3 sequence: CASSLAGARETQYF. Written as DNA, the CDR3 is TGTGCCAGCAGTCTAGCGGGGGCCAGGGAGACCCAGTACTTC.

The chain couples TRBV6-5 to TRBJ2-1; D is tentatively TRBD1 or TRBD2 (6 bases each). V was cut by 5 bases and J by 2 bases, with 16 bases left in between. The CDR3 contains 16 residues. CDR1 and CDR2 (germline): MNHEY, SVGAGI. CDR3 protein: CASSPWGATTYNEQFF. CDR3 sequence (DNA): TGTGCCAGCAGTCCTTGGGGGGCAACCACCTACAATGAGCAGTTCTTC.

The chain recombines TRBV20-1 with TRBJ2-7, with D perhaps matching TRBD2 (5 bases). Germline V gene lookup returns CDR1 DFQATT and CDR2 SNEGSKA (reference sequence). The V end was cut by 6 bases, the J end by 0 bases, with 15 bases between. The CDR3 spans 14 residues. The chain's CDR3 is CSAIDPGSSYEQYF. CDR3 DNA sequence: TGCAGTGCAATTGATCCGGGGAGCTCCTACGAGCAGTACTTC.

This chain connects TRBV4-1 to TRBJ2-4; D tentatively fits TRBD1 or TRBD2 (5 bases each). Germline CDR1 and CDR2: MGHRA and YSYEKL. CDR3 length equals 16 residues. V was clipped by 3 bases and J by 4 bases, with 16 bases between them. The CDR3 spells CASSHDGARGKNIQYF. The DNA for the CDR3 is TGCGCCAGCAGCCATGATGGGGCCCGGGGAAAAAACATTCAGTACTTC.

The CDR3 region is CASSQDRHYGYTF. CDR3 in DNA: TGCGCCAGCAGCCAGGACAGGCACTATGGCTACACCTTC. The J gene is TRBJ1-2, the V gene TRBV4-3, with TRBD1 identical over 7 bases. J was trimmed by 3 bases and V by 3 bases; bases with no gene match: 1. This CDR3 has 13 residues. Germline CDR1 is LGHNA and CDR2 is YSLEER.

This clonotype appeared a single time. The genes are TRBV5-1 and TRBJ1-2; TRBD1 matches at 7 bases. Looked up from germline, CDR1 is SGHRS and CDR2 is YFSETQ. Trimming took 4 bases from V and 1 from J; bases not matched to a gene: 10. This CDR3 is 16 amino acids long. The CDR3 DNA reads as TGCGCCAGCAGCCCTTCTGGGACAGAGCTTAACTATGGCTACACCTTC. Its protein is CASSPSGTELNYGYTF. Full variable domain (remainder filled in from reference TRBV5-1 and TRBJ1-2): KAGVTQTPRYLIKTRGQQVTLSCSPISGHRSVSWYQQTPGQGLQFLFEYFSETQRNKGNFPGRFSGRQFSNSRSEMNVSTLELGDSALYLCASSPSGTELNYGYTFGSGTRLTVV.

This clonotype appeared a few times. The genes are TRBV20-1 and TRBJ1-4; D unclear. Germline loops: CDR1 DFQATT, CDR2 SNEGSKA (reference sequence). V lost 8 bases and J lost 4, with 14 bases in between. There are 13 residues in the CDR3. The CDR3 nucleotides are TGCAGTACCCGAGAGGCCCTTAATGAAAAACTGTTTTTT. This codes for CSTREALNEKLFF.

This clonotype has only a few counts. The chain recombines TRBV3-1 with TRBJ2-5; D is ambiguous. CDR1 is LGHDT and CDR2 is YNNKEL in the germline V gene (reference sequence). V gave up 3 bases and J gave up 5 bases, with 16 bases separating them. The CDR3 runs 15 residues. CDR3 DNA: TGTGCCAGCAGCCACCCCCGGTCCGGTGGGGAGACCCAGTACTTC. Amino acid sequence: CASSHPRSGGETQYF.

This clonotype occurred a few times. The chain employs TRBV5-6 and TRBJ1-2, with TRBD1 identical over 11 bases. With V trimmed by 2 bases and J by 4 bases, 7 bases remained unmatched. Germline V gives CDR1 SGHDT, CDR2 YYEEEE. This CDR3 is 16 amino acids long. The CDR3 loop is CASSLGQGATIYGYTF. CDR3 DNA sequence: TGTGCCAGCAGCTTAGGACAGGGGGCTACCATCTATGGCTACACCTTC.

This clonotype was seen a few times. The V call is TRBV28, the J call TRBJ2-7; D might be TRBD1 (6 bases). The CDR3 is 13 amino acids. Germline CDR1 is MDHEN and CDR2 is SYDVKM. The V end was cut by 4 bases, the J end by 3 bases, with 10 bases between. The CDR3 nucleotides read TGTGCCAGCAGTTGGCAGGGGATCTACGAGCAGTACGTC. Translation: CASSWQGIYEQYV.

The CDR3 region is CASSFGTGEEEKLFF. DNA for the CDR3: TGTGCCAGCAGCTTCGGGACAGGGGAGGAAGAAAAACTGTTTTTT. The rearrangement uses TRBV7-9 and TRBJ1-4, with TRBD1 matching over 10 bases. The CDR3 extends over 15 amino acids. Germline V CDR1 and CDR2: SEHNR, FQNEAQ (reference sequence). V was clipped by 3 bases and J by 8 bases; unmatched bases: 6.

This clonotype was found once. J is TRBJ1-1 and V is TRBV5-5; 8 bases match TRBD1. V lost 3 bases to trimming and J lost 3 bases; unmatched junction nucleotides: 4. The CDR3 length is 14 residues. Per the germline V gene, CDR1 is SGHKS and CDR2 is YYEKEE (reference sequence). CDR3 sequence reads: CASSWDRTYTEAFF. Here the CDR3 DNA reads TGTGCCAGCAGCTGGGACAGGACTTACACTGAAGCTTTCTTT.